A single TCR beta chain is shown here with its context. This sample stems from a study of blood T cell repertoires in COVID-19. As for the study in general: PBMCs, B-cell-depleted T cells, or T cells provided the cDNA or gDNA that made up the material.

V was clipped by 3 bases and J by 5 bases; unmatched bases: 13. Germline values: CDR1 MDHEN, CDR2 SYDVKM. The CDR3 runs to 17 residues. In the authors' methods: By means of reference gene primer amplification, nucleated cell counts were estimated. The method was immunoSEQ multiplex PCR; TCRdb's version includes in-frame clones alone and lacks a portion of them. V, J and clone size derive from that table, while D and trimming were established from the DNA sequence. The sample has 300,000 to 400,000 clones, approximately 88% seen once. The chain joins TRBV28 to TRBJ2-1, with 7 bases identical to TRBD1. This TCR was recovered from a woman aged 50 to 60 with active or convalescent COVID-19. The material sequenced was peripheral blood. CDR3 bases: TGTGCCAGCAGTTTTTCAGGGGGTCGCGACTTCAACAATGAGCAGTTCTTC. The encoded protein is CASSFSGGRDFNNEQFF.